The 31 T cell receptor beta chains reported below all come from one sample, sequenced in a study of T cells in Graves' hyperthyroidism and ophthalmopathy. RNA transcripts were the template for amplifying TCR beta CDR3 regions. The HTBI set primed first-round TCR CDR3 RT-PCR. MiXCR was run by TCRdb on the multiplex PCR reads, yielding one entry per CDR3 protein. The top ten clones hold about 4% of a sample with more than 500,000 distinct CDR3 sequences, about 15% of them seen once. Material for sequencing was blood. Every receptor here comes from a middle-aged woman with Graves' ophthalmopathy.

This clonotype was seen at least ten times. The rearrangement links TRBV30 to TRBJ2-5, with D perhaps TRBD2 (6 bases). Germline CDR1 is GTSNPN and CDR2 is SVGIG (reference sequence). Trimming took 2 bases from V and 7 from J, leaving 14 bases between them. This CDR3 is 13 amino acids long. In DNA form, the CDR3 reads TGTGCCTGGAGTACTGGGGCGGAGGGGACCCAGTACTTC. This gives the protein CAWSTGAEGTQYF.

V is TRBV30 and J is TRBJ1-2; 7 nucleotides line up with TRBD1. This CDR3 has 13 amino acids. Germline CDR1 and CDR2: GTSNPN and SVGIG (reference sequence). The ends lost 5 bases at V and 4 bases at J; junction bases unmatched: 7. CDR3 region: CAWDRDSFYGYTF. For the CDR3, the DNA is TGTGCCTGGGACAGGGATAGTTTCTATGGCTACACCTTC.

The rearrangement joins TRBV7-2 to TRBJ1-2; tentative D call: TRBD1 (6 bases). The germline V gene encodes CDR1 SGHTA and CDR2 FQGNSA. The CDR3 has 15 residues. V dropped 6 bases and J dropped 8 bases, with 22 bases sitting between them. CDR3 protein: CASSLYDTGISGYTF. The CDR3 DNA follows: TGTGCCAGCAGTTTGTACGACACAGGGATAAGCGGCTACACCTTC.

This clonotype was found many times. This rearrangement joins TRBV20-1 to TRBJ1-6; the D gene is possibly TRBD1 (6 bases). CDR3 length equals 15 residues. Trimming cost V 3 bases and J 7 bases, with 16 bases left between them. Germline V lookup: CDR1 DFQATT, CDR2 SNEGSKA (reference sequence). DNA of the CDR3: TGCAGTGCTAGTCCGCTGGCAGGGGCCAATTCACCCCTCCACTTT. This gives the protein CSASPLAGANSPLHF.

This clonotype came up many times. This chain connects TRBV28 to TRBJ2-5; possible D gene TRBD1, 6 bases. The CDR3 spans 14 residues. Looked up from germline, CDR1 is MDHEN and CDR2 is SYDVKM. Deletions cut 4 bases from V and 2 bases from J, with 11 bases between. As DNA, the CDR3 is TGTGCCAGCAGTTCCTGGACAGATCAAGAGACCCAGTACTTC. It codes for CASSSWTDQETQYF.

This clonotype was observed at least ten times. The rearrangement links TRBV19 to TRBJ1-1; no firm D call. The CDR3 sequence is 13 residues long. Trimming left V 3 bases short and J 6 bases short, with 11 bases between. Germline CDR1 is LNHDA and CDR2 is SQIVND (reference sequence). The CDR3 spells CASSINEVSEAFF. The CDR3, as DNA: TGTGCCAGTAGTATTAATGAAGTATCTGAAGCTTTCTTT.

This CDR3 reads CASRQGTGGKNEQYF. CDR3 DNA sequence: TGTGCCAGTAGGCAGGGGACAGGGGGCAAGAACGAGCAGTACTTC. The chain uses TRBV19 and TRBJ2-7; 12 bases fit TRBD1. The V and J ends lost 6 bases and 5 bases, in that order; junction bases with no gene match: 8. In germline, CDR1 is LNHDA, CDR2 SQIVND (reference sequence). The CDR3 sequence is 15 residues long.

This clonotype was seen ten or more times. The V gene is TRBV11-2, the J gene TRBJ2-6, with D perhaps being TRBD1 or TRBD2 (5 bases each). V shed 3 bases and J shed 0 bases, with 15 bases lying between them. The CDR3 totals 18 residues. Germline CDR1 is SGHAT and CDR2 is FQNNGV. CDR3 loop: CASSFRTGASSGANVLTF. DNA for the CDR3: TGTGCCAGCAGCTTTAGGACCGGGGCGTCCTCTGGGGCCAACGTCCTGACTTTC.

This clonotype was seen at least ten times. The V gene is TRBV6-1, the J gene TRBJ2-7; 14 bases are shared with TRBD2. The CDR3 contains 15 residues. Germline CDR1 MNHNS, CDR2 SASEGT. Unmatched junction bases numbered 5, after V lost 6 bases and J lost 4 bases. The CDR3 spells CASSDGTSGSYEQYF. In DNA form, the CDR3 reads TGTGCCAGCAGCGATGGGACTAGCGGGAGTTACGAGCAGTACTTC.

A few counts support this clonotype. The rearrangement links TRBV12-3 or TRBV12-4 to TRBJ2-5; no clear D. Trimming pared 7 bases from V and 3 bases from J, leaving 18 bases between. The CDR3 is made up of 15 amino acids. DNA for the CDR3: TGTGCCAGCAACAAGCTAGGTTTGGGTGAAGAGACCCAGTACTTC. Translated, it gives CASNKLGLGEETQYF.

This clonotype was observed at least ten times. The chain is built from TRBV28 and TRBJ1-2; perhaps TRBD1 as D (5 bases). Germline V CDR1 and CDR2: MDHEN, SYDVKM. Trimming stripped 3 bases from V and 4 bases from J, with 12 bases between. CDR3 size: 14 residues. CDR3: CASSFLDTIYGYTF. CDR3 DNA: TGTGCCAGCAGTTTTCTGGACACAATCTATGGCTACACCTTC.

There are many counts of this clonotype. In DNA, the CDR3 is TGTGCCACCCAGCAGGGGGCTGGAAACACCATATATTTT. Protein sequence: CATQQGAGNTIYF. The chain is built from TRBV6-1 and TRBJ1-3; TRBD1 matches at 7 bases. Germline lookup yields CDR1 MNHNS and CDR2 SASEGT. Trimming took 10 bases from V and 2 from J; bases not matched to a gene: 5. This CDR3 is 13 amino acids long.

This clonotype was observed many times. A much more abundant neighbour one base away suggests this may be a read error. This chain links TRBV7-9 with TRBJ1-2, with 7 bases matching TRBD1. The trim removed 5 bases at V and 4 bases at J, leaving 4 bases unmatched. CDR3 length: 13 amino acids. Germline V gene sequence: CDR1 SEHNR, CDR2 FQNEAQ (reference sequence). The CDR3 spells CASSQGQSYGYTF. The CDR3 nucleotides are TGTGCCAGCAGCCAGGGACAGAGCTATGGCTACACCTTC.

This clonotype was found many times. The chain couples TRBV28 to TRBJ2-5, with TRBD2 matching over 8 bases. With V trimmed by 8 bases and J by 4 bases, 6 bases remained unmatched. Germline assignment: CDR1 MDHEN and CDR2 SYDVKM. The CDR3 has 13 residues. The CDR3 coding sequence is TGTGCCAGCGGATTCCGGGAGGGAGAGACCCAGTACTTC. Amino acid sequence: CASGFREGETQYF.

This chain uses TRBV20-1 with TRBJ2-5; D may be TRBD1 (5 bases). The CDR3 contains 15 residues. Germline V CDR1 and CDR2: DFQATT, SNEGSKA (reference sequence). V was cut by 6 bases and J by 4 bases, with 21 bases left in between. The CDR3 bases are TGCAGTGCCAGGGTGGAAGCTCTAAGGGGAGAGACCCAGTACTTC. Residues: CSARVEALRGETQYF.

This clonotype was observed a few times. The rearrangement uses TRBV5-1 and TRBJ2-5; D might be TRBD2 (7 bases). Trimming pared 4 bases from V and 2 bases from J, leaving 15 bases between. The CDR3 is 15 amino acids. Germline V lookup: CDR1 SGHRS, CDR2 YFSETQ. As DNA, the CDR3 is TGCGCCAGCAGCCCGGAGGGGGGGAGGCAAGAGACCCAGTACTTC. Translated, it gives CASSPEGGRQETQYF.

This clonotype was seen many times. This sequence joins TRBV28 and TRBJ2-7; 8 nucleotides line up with TRBD1. The CDR3 is 13 residues long. V lost 4 bases and J lost 5; bases outside the gene matches: 4. Germline V gives CDR1 MDHEN, CDR2 SYDVKM. The CDR3 reads CASSWTGTHEQYF. In DNA form, the CDR3 reads TGTGCCAGCAGTTGGACAGGGACCCACGAGCAGTACTTC.

The genes are TRBV27 and TRBJ2-5, with a tentative D call TRBD2 (8 bases). V was shortened by 1 base and J by 5 bases, with 14 bases between the two germline ends. Germline V gives CDR1 MNHEY, CDR2 SMNVEV (reference sequence). The length of the CDR3 is 15 residues. The CDR3 nucleotides are TGTGCCAGCAGTTTATGGGTAGCGGGACAGGAGACCCAGTACTTC. Protein: CASSLWVAGQETQYF.

This clonotype was detected a few times. This may be a read error: a much more frequent sequence differs by one nucleotide. This sequence joins TRBV2 and TRBJ2-7; 11 bases are a match to TRBD2. From germline, CDR1 is SNHLY and CDR2 FYNNEI. This CDR3 comprises 18 residues. CDR3 amino acids: CAGSAENHPGLADYEQYF. The CDR3 coding sequence is TGTGCCGGCAGTGCCGAAAACCATCCGGGACTAGCGGACTACGAGCAGTACTTC.

To note about this clonotype: A read error may explain this, as a much larger clone is one base away. The J gene is TRBJ2-7, the V gene TRBV10-3; D is unresolved. V was pared by 6 bases and J by 0 bases, with 12 bases between. Per germline, CDR1 ENHRY and CDR2 SYGVKD. The CDR3 spans 14 residues. CDR3 nucleotide sequence: TGTGCCATCAGGCTACGCCAGAGCTCCTACGAGCAGTACTTC. The encoded protein is CAIRLRQSSYEQYF.

This chain uses TRBV7-3 with TRBJ2-7; D tentatively reads TRBD1 or TRBD2 (6 bases each). CDR1 is SGHTA and CDR2 is FQGTGA in the germline V gene. Trimming pared 0 bases from V and 5 bases from J, leaving 8 bases between. The CDR3 extends over 13 amino acids. CDR3 bases: TGTGCCAGCAGCTTAACGAGGGGGGACGAGCAGTACTTC. Residues: CASSLTRGDEQYF.

The gene calls are TRBV28 and TRBJ2-2, with D perhaps matching TRBD2 (7 bases). CDR1 and CDR2 (germline): MDHEN, SYDVKM. This CDR3 is 15 amino acids long. V was cut by 6 bases and J by 3 bases, with 14 bases left in between. The CDR3 sequence is CASSPGGRDTGELFF. CDR3 sequence (DNA): TGTGCCAGCAGCCCCGGGGGGCGGGACACCGGGGAGCTGTTTTTT.

This clonotype was seen a handful of times. The chain is built from TRBV28 and TRBJ2-5; unclear D gene. Looked up from germline, CDR1 is MDHEN and CDR2 is SYDVKM. The CDR3 contains 12 residues. V shed 6 bases and J shed 4 bases, with 9 bases lying between them. The CDR3 DNA is TGTGCCAGCAGCAAAAATTTAGAGACCCAGTACTTC. Its protein is CASSKNLETQYF.

This clonotype has at least ten counts. The chain has TRBV27 and TRBJ2-7; 9 bases align to TRBD2. The CDR3 has 14 amino acids. The V segment lost 8 bases and the J segment 2 bases; nucleotides outside the gene matches: 7. Germline assignment: CDR1 MNHEY and CDR2 SMNVEV (reference sequence). The CDR3 nucleotides are TGTGCCAGCGGTAGCGGGAGAGGGGCCTACGAGCAGTACTTC. This encodes CASGSGRGAYEQYF.

This clonotype appeared a few times. CDR3 sequence: CASSLQVGNTIYF. The CDR3 bases are TGTGCCAGCAGCTTGCAGGTTGGAAACACCATATATTTT. The V call is TRBV11-2, the J call TRBJ1-3, with D unresolved. CDR1 and CDR2 (germline): SGHAT, FQNNGV. There are 13 residues in the CDR3. Trimming took 3 bases from V and 3 from J, leaving 6 bases between them.

This clonotype has at least ten counts. The V gene is TRBV12-3 or TRBV12-4, the J gene TRBJ2-4; D remains unclear. The CDR3 has 13 residues. V lost 6 bases and J 6 bases, leaving 12 bases between the germline ends. Here the CDR3 DNA reads TGTGCCAGCAGCGGCCAGGAAGGAAACATTCAGTACTTC. It codes for CASSGQEGNIQYF.

The CDR3 DNA follows: TGTGCCAGCAGCTTAGCGAAAAGCGTCGGAACCCAAGAGACCCAGTACTTC. It translates to CASSLAKSVGTQETQYF. The gene calls are TRBV7-2 and TRBJ2-5; no clear D. Germline V gene sequence: CDR1 SGHTA, CDR2 FQGNSA. V was trimmed by 0 bases and J by 1 base, leaving 15 bases between them. This CDR3 comprises 17 residues.

This clonotype has ten or more counts. The chain recombines TRBV5-6 with TRBJ2-7, with D perhaps assigned TRBD1 or TRBD2 (5 bases each). The CDR3 totals 16 residues. The V gene lost 2 bases and the J gene lost 7 bases, with 22 bases spanning the gap. Germline lookup yields CDR1 SGHDT and CDR2 YYEEEE. CDR3: CASSFGRSFTRGEQYF. CDR3 DNA: TGTGCCAGCAGCTTTGGGCGTAGCTTTACTAGGGGTGAGCAGTACTTC.

This clonotype was found many times. The chain links TRBV7-8 to TRBJ2-7; D not resolved. The germline V gene has CDR1 SGHVS and CDR2 FQNEAQ. Trimming took 5 bases from V and 7 from J, leaving 12 bases between them. This CDR3 is 12 amino acids long. CDR3 bases: TGTGCCAGCAGCCTTCCCTGGGTGGAGCAGTACTTC. Its protein is CASSLPWVEQYF.

Note on this clonotype: A read error may be the cause here, since a much bigger clone is one base away. The V gene is TRBV6-1, the J gene TRBJ2-5; D not certain. The V gene's germline CDR1 is MNHNS and CDR2 SASEGT. This CDR3 is 12 amino acids long. CDR3 in DNA: TGTGCCAGCAGTGAGGCGAAAGAGGCCCAGTACTTC. The encoded protein is CASSEAKEAQYF.

In this sample, this clonotype turned up many times. The V call is TRBV28, the J call TRBJ2-7; TRBD2 matches at 10 bases. Germline CDR1 and CDR2: MDHEN and SYDVKM. V shed 2 bases and J 5 bases; nucleotides not matched to a gene: 3. The CDR3 has 14 amino acids. The CDR3 bases are TGTGCCAGCAGTTTAAGTCTAGCGGGAGACGAGCAGTACTTC. The encoded protein is CASSLSLAGDEQYF.